A single sample is the source of the 28 T cell receptor beta chains below, sequenced in a study of blood T cell repertoires in COVID-19. Sequencing was performed with immunoSEQ multiplex PCR; in TCRdb, only in-frame clones are kept and a portion is missing. Here the sample spans 130,000 to 150,000 clones, around 81% being singletons. The specimen sequenced was peripheral blood. These receptors were collected from a human donor with acute or convalescent COVID-19. The donor label of this sample is uncertain.

V and J are TRBV14 and TRBJ1-4; weak D call: TRBD1 (5 bases). Germline V gives CDR1 SGHDN, CDR2 FVKESK. The V end was cut by 6 bases, the J end by 4 bases, with 12 bases between. The CDR3 contains 14 residues. The CDR3 sequence is CASSRQTYNEKLFF. The CDR3 bases are TGTGCCAGCAGTCGACAGACGTATAATGAAAAACTGTTTTTT.

The gene calls are TRBV7-9 and TRBJ2-1; 7 positions agree with TRBD1. Per germline, CDR1 SEHNR and CDR2 FQNEAQ (reference sequence). The V segment lost 2 bases and the J segment 3 bases; nucleotides outside the gene matches: 7. CDR3 length: 16 amino acids. The CDR3 spells CASSLSPTGFYNEQFF. The CDR3 DNA is TGTGCCAGCAGCTTATCCCCGACAGGGTTCTACAATGAGCAGTTCTTC.

Remarks on this clone: This CDR3 is also generated by other DNA sequences in the sample. The chain is built from TRBV3-1 (or the pseudogene TRBV3-2) and TRBJ2-5; 9 bases line up with TRBD2. The V and J ends lost 0 bases and 4 bases, in that order; junction bases with no gene match: 3. Germline V gene sequence: CDR1 LGHDT, CDR2 YNNKEL (reference sequence). The CDR3 consists of 15 residues. CDR3 amino acids: CASSQDSGGGETQYF. The DNA for the CDR3 is TGTGCCAGCAGCCAAGATAGCGGGGGCGGAGAGACCCAGTACTTC.

A single count supports this clone. The chain employs TRBV6-5 and TRBJ2-1; 7 bases agree with TRBD1. The CDR3 length is 15 residues. Trimming took 6 bases from V and 0 from J; bases not matched to a gene: 5. The germline V gene has CDR1 MNHEY and CDR2 SVGAGI. In DNA, the CDR3 is TGTGCCAGCAGCCAGGGGGTACACTCCTACAATGAGCAGTTCTTC. This sequence encodes CASSQGVHSYNEQFF.

The chain couples TRBV27 to TRBJ1-5, with 8 positions matching TRBD1. The length of the CDR3 is 16 residues. V gave up 5 bases and J gave up 3 bases; unmatched junction bases: 9. The V gene's germline CDR1 is MNHEY and CDR2 SMNVEV (reference sequence). The CDR3 region has the DNA TGTGCCAGCAGTCCCAAGACAGGGGTGGCCAATCAGCCCCAGCATTTT. This translates into CASSPKTGVANQPQHF.

The rearrangement links TRBV3-1 (or the pseudogene TRBV3-2) to TRBJ1-2; 7 bases fit TRBD1. From germline, CDR1 is LGHDT and CDR2 YNNKEL (reference sequence). Germline trimming cut 0 bases from V and 13 bases from J; bases unmatched to any gene: 14. The length of the CDR3 is 15 residues. In DNA, the CDR3 is TGTGCCAGCAGCCAAGATTATTTGTTGGACAGGTTGGCCACCTTC. Encoded protein: CASSQDYLLDRLATF.

The chain combines TRBV5-5 with TRBJ1-2, with no clear D. The V end was cut by 1 base, the J end by 8 bases, with 15 bases between. Germline V gives CDR1 SGHKS, CDR2 YYEKEE (reference sequence). There are 14 residues in the CDR3. The CDR3 region has the DNA TGTGCCAGCAGCTTGAAATTCCTGACGGAGGGCTACACCTTC. This codes for CASSLKFLTEGYTF.

The V gene is TRBV10-3, the J gene TRBJ2-1; 15 bases are shared with TRBD2. Germline V gene data show CDR1 as ENHRY and CDR2 as SYGVKD. The ends lost 7 bases at V and 10 bases at J; junction bases unmatched: 5. This CDR3 contains 14 residues. CDR3 nucleotides: TGTGCCATCACCCGAGGGACTAGCGGGGGGGAGCAGTTCTTC. It translates to CAITRGTSGGEQFF.

This clone was detected once. The rearrangement links TRBV7-9 to TRBJ1-1, with D hard to call. V gave up 5 bases and J gave up 11 bases, with 12 bases separating them. Looked up from germline, CDR1 is SEHNR and CDR2 is FQNEAQ (reference sequence). The CDR3 has 11 residues. DNA for the CDR3: TGTGCCAGCAGCCGGGAGAGAGAGGCTTTCTTT. Protein: CASSREREAFF.

The chain has TRBV27 and TRBJ1-3, with D perhaps TRBD1 (5 bases). The CDR3 contains 15 residues. The germline gives CDR1 MNHEY, CDR2 SMNVEV (reference sequence). Trimming shortened V by 0 bases and J by 2 bases, and 8 bases separated the two germline ends. Here the CDR3 reads CASSLSARAGNTIYF. The CDR3 DNA is TGTGCCAGCAGTTTATCGGCCAGGGCTGGAAACACCATATATTTT.

The chain combines TRBV2 with TRBJ2-2; 7 bases match TRBD2. With 6 bases clipped from V and 5 bases from J, the junction kept 6 bases outside the gene matches. CDR1 is SNHLY and CDR2 is FYNNEI in the germline V gene. The CDR3 covers 14 residues. CDR3 bases: TGTGCCAGCAGGGGAGCGGGGCCGACCGGGGAGCTGTTTTTT. It encodes CASRGAGPTGELFF. The variable domain in full, with the rest retrieved from reference TRBV2 and TRBJ2-2, is EPEVTQTPSHQVTQMGQEVILRCVPISNHLYFYWYRQILGQKVEFLVSFYNNEISEKSEIFDDQFSVERPDGSNFTLKIRSTKLEDSAMYFCASRGAGPTGELFFGEGSRLTVL.

The chain has TRBV11-2 and TRBJ1-2; 9 bases are shared with TRBD1. This CDR3 spans 18 amino acids. From germline, CDR1 is SGHAT and CDR2 FQNNGV. Trimming cost V 5 bases and J 1 base; bases outside gene matches: 14. The CDR3 DNA is TGTGCCAGCAGCCTTAACCGGGACAGGGCGTCCCTTAACTATGGCTACACCTTC. Residues: CASSLNRDRASLNYGYTF.

V is TRBV6-1 and J is TRBJ1-5; D gene unclear. V was clipped by 3 bases and J by 0 bases, with 9 bases between them. Germline V gives CDR1 MNHNS, CDR2 SASEGT. The CDR3 loop spans 15 amino acids. CDR3 residues: CASSDLRSSNQPQHF. DNA for the CDR3: TGTGCCAGCAGTGATTTGAGGAGTAGCAATCAGCCCCAGCATTTT.

V is TRBV30 and J is TRBJ2-5, with TRBD2 matching over 9 bases. Germline trimming cut 0 bases from V and 4 bases from J; bases unmatched to any gene: 9. Germline loops: CDR1 GTSNPN, CDR2 SVGIG (reference sequence). This CDR3 region has 16 residues. The CDR3 DNA follows: TGTGCCTGGAGTGTGTTAGCGGGGGCCGGGAGAGAGACCCAGTACTTC. Protein: CAWSVLAGAGRETQYF.

This rearrangement joins TRBV19 to TRBJ1-5, with 7 positions matching TRBD1. The CDR3 has 13 amino acids. Germline V gives CDR1 LNHDA, CDR2 SQIVND (reference sequence). After removal of 8 bases from V and 2 bases from J, the junction contained 3 bases not matched to a gene. The CDR3 region is CASWGQRNQPQHF. In DNA, the CDR3 is TGTGCCAGTTGGGGACAGCGCAATCAGCCCCAGCATTTT.

This clone has only a few counts. The chain carries TRBV19 and TRBJ1-2; 9 nucleotides align to TRBD1. The V gene's germline CDR1 is LNHDA and CDR2 SQIVND (reference sequence). The CDR3 sequence is 13 residues long. V was pared by 6 bases and J by 8 bases, with 7 bases of the junction left unmatched. In DNA, the CDR3 is TGTGCCAGTAGGGGGACAGGGCCGGTCGGCTACACCTTC. Translation gives CASRGTGPVGYTF.

The V call is TRBV6-5, the J call TRBJ2-7, with a possible D match to TRBD2 (6 bases). Germline CDR1 reads MNHEY; CDR2 reads SVGAGI. V gave up 5 bases and J gave up 4 bases, with 12 bases separating them. The CDR3 covers 13 residues. The CDR3 bases are TGTGCCAGCAGTCGGGGAGGCATTTACGAGCAGTACTTC. Its protein is CASSRGGIYEQYF.

The sample holds a few counts of this clone. The genes are TRBV7-3 and TRBJ2-1; possible D gene TRBD1, 6 bases. The CDR3 length is 14 residues. Trimming left V 6 bases short and J 5 bases short, with 14 bases between. From germline, CDR1 is SGHTA and CDR2 FQGTGA. CDR3 sequence: CASRPGTSDNEQFF. In nucleotides, the CDR3 is TGTGCCAGCAGGCCCGGGACAAGCGACAATGAGCAGTTCTTC.

The chain is built from TRBV10-3 and TRBJ1-2; D is possibly TRBD1 (5 bases). Trimming cost V 4 bases and J 6 bases, with 18 bases left between them. The CDR3 runs 15 residues. Germline-derived CDR1 and CDR2 are ENHRY and SYGVKD. The CDR3 reads CAISVRGGEGNGYTF. The CDR3 nucleotides are TGTGCCATCAGTGTACGGGGGGGAGAAGGCAATGGCTACACCTTC.

The chain is built from TRBV7-9 and TRBJ1-2; D unresolved. This CDR3 has 15 residues. The ends were cut back, 4 bases at V and 2 bases at J, with 14 bases in the middle. Germline V gives CDR1 SEHNR, CDR2 FQNEAQ (reference sequence). CDR3 DNA sequence: TGTGCCAGCAGCTCCTCGGCGGTGACGAACTATGGCTACACCTTC. Translated: CASSSSAVTNYGYTF.

V and J are TRBV9 and TRBJ2-5; 8 bases are a match to TRBD2. V was clipped by 0 bases and J by 1 base; unmatched bases: 11. CDR1 and CDR2 (germline): SGDLS, YYNGEE. The CDR3 is 18 amino acids. Here the CDR3 DNA reads TGTGCCAGCAGCGTAGCTACATCGAGTAGCGGGACCCAAGAGACCCAGTACTTC. Protein product: CASSVATSSSGTQETQYF. The whole variable domain, remainder taken from reference TRBV9 and TRBJ2-5, is DSGVTQTPKHLITATGQRVTLRCSPRSGDLSVYWYQQSLDQGLQFLIQYYNGEERAKGNILERFSAQQFPDLHSELNLSSLELGDSALYFCASSVATSSSGTQETQYFGPGTRLLVL.

The rearrangement joins TRBV27 to TRBJ2-1; possible D gene TRBD1, 5 bases. V was shortened by 7 bases and J by 6 bases, with 19 bases between the two germline ends. Germline V lookup: CDR1 MNHEY, CDR2 SMNVEV (reference sequence). The CDR3 contains 15 residues. CDR3 amino acids: CASISQAQGSNEQFF. As DNA, the CDR3 is TGTGCCAGCATTTCACAGGCGCAGGGAAGCAATGAGCAGTTCTTC.

The chain recombines TRBV4-1 with TRBJ1-5; TRBD1 agrees at 7 bases. The CDR3 has 17 residues. The V segment lost 4 bases and the J segment 1 base; nucleotides outside the gene matches: 10. CDR1 is MGHRA and CDR2 is YSYEKL in the germline V gene. CDR3 sequence: CASSPPTGRRSNQPQHF. The CDR3 bases are TGCGCCAGCAGCCCTCCGACAGGGCGGCGGAGCAATCAGCCCCAGCATTTT.

The chain employs TRBV27 and TRBJ1-4; a weak D match, TRBD1 (5 bases). The germline V gene encodes CDR1 MNHEY and CDR2 SMNVEV (reference sequence). V gave up 6 bases and J gave up 8 bases, with 25 bases separating them. This CDR3 has 17 residues. CDR3 DNA: TGTGCCAGCAGCCCACGCTCAGGGAAAATCGCCAGGGAAAAACTGTTTTTT. Translation: CASSPRSGKIAREKLFF.

This clone occurred once. The chain carries TRBV6-5 and TRBJ1-2; 7 nucleotides line up with TRBD1. J was trimmed by 6 bases and V by 8 bases; bases with no gene match: 6. CDR1 and CDR2 (germline): MNHEY, SVGAGI. The CDR3 length is 12 residues. For the CDR3, the DNA is TGTGCCAGCCGCACAGGGGTGAATGGCTACACCTTC. This sequence encodes CASRTGVNGYTF.

The chain joins TRBV7-9 to TRBJ1-2; TRBD1 matches at 8 bases. The trim removed 5 bases at V and 5 bases at J, leaving 10 bases unmatched. This CDR3 comprises 15 residues. Germline V gene lookup returns CDR1 SEHNR and CDR2 FQNEAQ (reference sequence). The CDR3, as DNA: TGTGCCAGCAGCCCCCGGGACAGGCCTTCTTATGGCTACACCTTC. Protein sequence: CASSPRDRPSYGYTF.

This clone was recorded once. This chain joins TRBV5-1 and TRBJ1-2; tentative D call: TRBD1 (5 bases). CDR3 size: 15 residues. CDR1 and CDR2 (germline): SGHRS, YFSETQ. V was pared by 4 bases and J by 0 bases, with 13 bases between. The CDR3 region has the DNA TGCGCCAGCAGCGCGGGGGGGATAGCTAACTATGGCTACACCTTC. Its protein product is CASSAGGIANYGYTF.

J is TRBJ1-1 and V is TRBV6-5; the match to TRBD1 covers 11 bases. CDR1 and CDR2 from the germline V gene are MNHEY and SVGAGI. CDR3 size: 15 residues. The ends lost 8 bases at V and 5 bases at J; junction bases unmatched: 10. The CDR3 loop reads CASVYGQGARTEAFF. The DNA for the CDR3 is TGTGCCAGCGTTTACGGACAGGGGGCGAGAACTGAAGCTTTCTTT.